This passage covers 20 T cell receptor beta chains from one sample sequenced in a study of blood T cell repertoires in COVID-19. The assay was immunoSEQ multiplex PCR, and TCRdb's table has in-frame clones only and misses some. The sample shows roughly 81,000 clones, 83% of them seen only once. The sample was peripheral blood. The receptors shown here come from a man at least 80 years old with active or convalescent COVID-19.

The chain combines TRBV6-2 or TRBV6-3 with TRBJ1-1, with D possibly being TRBD1 (6 bases). CDR3 size: 15 residues. In germline, CDR1 is MNHEY, CDR2 SVGEGT. V shed 6 bases and J shed 4 bases, with 18 bases lying between them. The CDR3 loop is CASSPIGTFSTEAFF. CDR3 coding DNA: TGTGCCAGCAGCCCGATAGGGACATTTTCCACTGAAGCTTTCTTT.

The genes are TRBV18 and TRBJ1-1; TRBD1 is a possible D gene (6 bases). Germline loops: CDR1 KGHSH, CDR2 LQKENI. The CDR3 loop spans 16 amino acids. Trimming stripped 2 bases from V and 4 bases from J, with 17 bases between. CDR3 sequence reads: CASSPGRGSWSTEAFF. The CDR3 region has the DNA TGTGCCAGCTCACCAGGCAGGGGAAGTTGGAGCACTGAAGCTTTCTTT. Combining the CDR3 with reference TRBV18 and TRBJ1-1 gives the whole variable domain NAGVMQNPRHLVRRRGQEARLRCSPMKGHSHVYWYRQLPEEGLKFMVYLQKENIIDESGMPKERFSAEFPKEGPSILRIQQVVRGDSAAYFCASSPGRGSWSTEAFFGQGTRLTVV.

The chain joins TRBV5-6 to TRBJ2-1; 7 bases map to TRBD2. The CDR3 extends over 15 amino acids. V shed 0 bases, J shed 6 bases, and the junction held 6 bases outside the gene matches. Germline V gene lookup returns CDR1 SGHDT and CDR2 YYEEEE. Written as DNA, the CDR3 is TGTGCCAGCAGCTTGGGAGGTAGCGGGCCCAATGAGCAGTTCTTC. It encodes CASSLGGSGPNEQFF.

This clone was picked up one time. The chain combines TRBV29-1 with TRBJ1-2, with 7 bases aligning to TRBD1. Germline V gives CDR1 SQVTM, CDR2 ANQGSEA. The CDR3 sequence is 15 residues long. V lost 4 bases, J lost 5 bases, and 13 bases stayed unmatched. DNA of the CDR3: TGCAGCGTTGGACAGGGACCCATTACTAGTTATGGCTACACCTTC. This encodes CSVGQGPITSYGYTF.

This chain uses TRBV28 with TRBJ1-1, with D hard to call. Germline values: CDR1 MDHEN, CDR2 SYDVKM. Trimming pared 6 bases from V and 4 bases from J, leaving 12 bases between. This CDR3 is built from 13 residues. The CDR3 DNA reads as TGTGCCAGCAGGAGGTCGGGGAGCACTGAAGCTTTCTTT. Protein product: CASRRSGSTEAFF. Based on the CDR3 plus reference TRBV28 and TRBJ1-1, the full variable domain is DVKVTQSSRYLVKRTGEKVFLECVQDMDHENMFWYRQDPGLGLRLIYFSYDVKMKEKGDIPEGYSVSREKKERFSLILESASTNQTSMYLCASRRSGSTEAFFGQGTRLTVV.

This clone was seen only once. The rearrangement uses TRBV7-2 and TRBJ1-3; no clear D gene. Germline assignment: CDR1 SGHTA and CDR2 FQGNSA. The CDR3 has 15 amino acids. Trimming left V 1 base short and J 0 bases short, with 7 bases between. CDR3 nucleotides: TGTGCCAGCAGCTTAGAACAGAGCTCTGGAAACACCATATATTTT. This translates into CASSLEQSSGNTIYF. The full variable domain, its missing parts supplied by reference TRBV7-2 and TRBJ1-3, is GAGVSQSPSNKVTEKGKDVELRCDPISGHTALYWYRQSLGQGLEFLIYFQGNSAPDKSGLPSDRFSAERTGGSVSTLTIQRTQQEDSAVYLCASSLEQSSGNTIYFGEGSWLTVV.

The chain carries TRBV6-5 and TRBJ1-5, with 9 nucleotides matching TRBD1. After removal of 6 bases from V and 4 bases from J, the junction contained 4 bases not matched to a gene. The CDR3 totals 14 residues. Germline CDR1 MNHEY, CDR2 SVGAGI. CDR3 loop: CASRGTGSNQPQHF. The CDR3 coding sequence is TGTGCCAGCAGGGGGACAGGGTCTAATCAGCCCCAGCATTTT.

The chain recombines TRBV19 with TRBJ2-2; D gene unclear. CDR1 LNHDA and CDR2 SQIVND come from the germline V gene (reference sequence). Trimming took 2 bases from V and 4 from J, leaving 11 bases between them. This CDR3 is 15 amino acids long. CDR3 region: CASSIRSLVTGELFF. CDR3 in DNA: TGTGCCAGTAGTATAAGGAGTTTGGTCACCGGGGAGCTGTTTTTT.

This clone was detected a few times. The CDR3 nucleotides are TGTGCCAGCAGCCGGGGGGTTATATGGAGGACAGCCCCGGGCACCTTC. Translating gives CASSRGVIWRTAPGTF. The V and J genes are TRBV9 and TRBJ1-2; TRBD1 is a possible D gene (6 bases). Between the trimmed V and J ends, which lost 4 bases and 13 bases, there was a span of 29 bases. This CDR3 contains 16 residues. CDR1 is SGDLS, CDR2 YYNGEE, per germline.

As for this clone: At one boundary the junction diverges from the germline segment, which might be a read error. This chain joins TRBV7-7 and TRBJ2-1; D may be TRBD2 (6 bases). The CDR3 sequence is 13 residues long. Germline assignment: CDR1 SSHAT and CDR2 FNYEAQ (reference sequence). This chain's CDR3 is CASSPRDGNEQFF. The CDR3 nucleotides read TGTGCTAGCAGCCCGCGGGACGGCAATGAGCAGTTCTTC.

The V call is TRBV7-3, the J call TRBJ2-2, with D possibly being TRBD1 (6 bases). Per germline, CDR1 SGHTA and CDR2 FQGTGA. The CDR3 consists of 15 residues. Trimming cost V 6 bases and J 5 bases, with 16 bases left between them. CDR3 DNA: TGTGCCAGCAGGACCCTCCTAGGGGGAACCGGGGAGCTGTTTTTT. It is translated as CASRTLLGGTGELFF.

V usage is TRBV6-5 and J usage is TRBJ1-2; 7 bases are shared with TRBD1. V shed 5 bases, J shed 6 bases, and the junction held 9 bases outside the gene matches. Germline CDR1 reads MNHEY; CDR2 reads SVGAGI. The CDR3 runs 14 residues. The CDR3 region is CASSTQTGINGYTF. Here the CDR3 DNA reads TGTGCCAGCAGTACCCAGACAGGGATTAATGGCTACACCTTC.

V is TRBV7-2 and J is TRBJ1-6; D perhaps matches TRBD1 (5 bases). The CDR3 has 16 amino acids. V was cut by 0 bases and J by 6 bases, with 12 bases left in between. Per the germline V gene, CDR1 is SGHTA and CDR2 is FQGNSA. CDR3 sequence reads: CASSLAGRLGNSPLHF. The CDR3 DNA reads TGTGCCAGCAGCTTAGCGGGGCGGTTGGGTAATTCACCCCTCCACTTT.

In this sample, this clone turned up once. The rearrangement uses TRBV7-9 and TRBJ2-1, with D possibly TRBD2 on 6 matching bases. Per the germline V gene, CDR1 is SEHNR and CDR2 is FQNEAQ (reference sequence). V was trimmed by 0 bases and J by 5 bases, leaving 11 bases between them. The CDR3 covers 15 residues. The CDR3 sequence is CASSLAYRTNNEQFF. CDR3 nucleotide sequence: TGTGCCAGCAGCTTAGCGTATCGGACTAACAATGAGCAGTTCTTC. Combining the CDR3 with reference TRBV7-9 and TRBJ2-1 gives the whole variable domain DTGVSQNPRHKITKRGQNVTFRCDPISEHNRLYWYRQTLGQGPEFLTYFQNEAQLEKSRLLSDRFSAERPKGSFSTLEIQRTEQGDSAMYLCASSLAYRTNNEQFFGPGTRLTVL.

The chain has TRBV27 and TRBJ2-2; D is possibly TRBD1 (5 bases). The V gene's germline CDR1 is MNHEY and CDR2 SMNVEV (reference sequence). This CDR3 region has 16 residues. V dropped 8 bases and J dropped 2 bases, with 18 bases sitting between them. DNA for the CDR3: TGTGCCAGCGGCGGACACTCGTACCAAAACACCGGGGAGCTGTTTTTT. As protein: CASGGHSYQNTGELFF.

The chain joins TRBV27 to TRBJ2-2; 11 nucleotides align to TRBD1. This CDR3 contains 17 residues. Germline V lookup: CDR1 MNHEY, CDR2 SMNVEV (reference sequence). V lost 3 bases, J lost 6 bases, and 9 bases stayed unmatched. The DNA for the CDR3 is TGTGCCAGCAGTTTTGGGGACAGGGGGGTTTCTTCCGGGGAGCTGTTTTTT. Translated: CASSFGDRGVSSGELFF.

The V and J genes are TRBV11-3 and TRBJ2-5; maybe TRBD2 (6 bases). V shed 4 bases and J shed 5 bases, with 17 bases lying between them. Germline CDR1 SGHNT, CDR2 YENEEA. The CDR3 contains 15 residues. In DNA, the CDR3 is TGTGCCAGCAGCTCTCCCGGGAGCCGGGGGGAGACCCAGTACTTC. As protein: CASSSPGSRGETQYF.

J is TRBJ2-1 and V is TRBV28; a possible D gene is TRBD2 (5 bases). Trimming took 3 bases from V and 9 from J, leaving 21 bases between them. Germline V gene lookup returns CDR1 MDHEN and CDR2 SYDVKM. This CDR3 spans 16 amino acids. The CDR3 sequence is CASSFPAALERGEQFF. The CDR3 coding sequence is TGTGCCAGCAGTTTCCCGGCCGCGTTGGAACGGGGTGAGCAGTTCTTC.

The chain couples TRBV5-6 to TRBJ1-4, with 7 bases fitting TRBD1. V shed 0 bases and J 0 bases; nucleotides not matched to a gene: 2. CDR1 is SGHDT and CDR2 is YYEEEE in the germline V gene. The CDR3 has 16 amino acids. In DNA form, the CDR3 reads TGTGCCAGCAGCTTGGCAGGGGGGACAACTAATGAAAAACTGTTTTTT. As protein: CASSLAGGTTNEKLFF.

The chain is built from TRBV28 and TRBJ2-2; possibly TRBD2 for D (6 bases). Trimming took off 5 bases at V and 0 bases at J, with 13 bases between the two ends. The CDR3 has 16 residues. The germline gives CDR1 MDHEN, CDR2 SYDVKM. Here the CDR3 reads CASSDPGTANTGELFF. The DNA for the CDR3 is TGTGCCAGCAGTGACCCCGGGACTGCGAACACCGGGGAGCTGTTTTTT.